The source of this T cell receptor beta chain is a study of blood T cell repertoires in COVID-19. Germline CDR1 SGHRS, CDR2 YFSETQ. Trimming cost V 4 bases and J 3 bases; bases outside gene matches: 6. The CDR3 length is 14 residues. Repertoires were generated with immunoSEQ multiplex PCR, while TCRdb's copy carries only in-frame clones and drops some. The sample has about 110,000 clones; approximately 70% are singletons. Sequences were obtained from peripheral blood. This receptor was taken from a woman aged 40 to 50 with acute or convalescent COVID-19. The J gene is TRBJ2-7, the V gene TRBV5-1, with 8 bases lining up with TRBD1. The DNA of the CDR3 is TGCGCCAGCAGCGAAGGACAGGGATACTACGAGCAGTACTTC. Amino acids: CASSEGQGYYEQYF.